These 18 T cell receptor beta chains share one sample of origin, sequenced in a study of cytomegalovirus exposure and HLA in healthy donors (dated by TCRdb to 2016 to 2017). The method was the immunoSEQ multiplex PCR assay. TCRdb stores this immuneACCESS table with in-frame sequences only. Part of the clones is absent; in the studies checked, under half of the shortfall reflects unresolved V genes, and no reason is known for the rest. This sample is represented by roughly 76,000 clones; 90% to 95% of them were singletons. Less than 2% of the sample lies in the top ten. Sequenced material: PBMCs. The receptors stem from a man younger than 35 in good health and CMV-seropositive.

J is TRBJ2-5 and V is TRBV27; the match to TRBD2 covers 8 bases. Germline V gene data show CDR1 as MNHEY and CDR2 as SMNVEV (reference sequence). The CDR3 has 14 amino acids. The V segment lost 6 bases and the J segment 4 bases; nucleotides outside the gene matches: 7. CDR3 region: CASRMREEGETQYF. CDR3 bases: TGTGCCAGCAGAATGCGGGAGGAGGGAGAGACCCAGTACTTC.

The genes are TRBV30 and TRBJ2-7; the D gene is possibly TRBD1 (6 bases). The V end lost 2 bases, the J end lost 4 bases, and 12 bases lay between the germline ends. This CDR3 comprises 13 residues. Germline loops: CDR1 GTSNPN, CDR2 SVGIG (reference sequence). The CDR3 bases are TGTGCCTGGAGTAAGGGGCAGGGGTACGAGCAGTACTTC. This translates into CAWSKGQGYEQYF.

The chain links TRBV7-9 to TRBJ2-1; 8 nucleotides align to TRBD2. J lost 4 bases, V lost 3 bases, and 8 bases had no gene match. The CDR3 is made up of 16 amino acids. The germline gives CDR1 SEHNR, CDR2 FQNEAQ (reference sequence). The CDR3 is CASSFVSGREYNEQFF. CDR3 coding DNA: TGTGCCAGCAGCTTTGTGTCCGGGAGGGAATACAATGAGCAGTTCTTC.

The V gene is TRBV6-6, the J gene TRBJ2-1, with D possibly matching TRBD1 (6 bases). Per the germline V gene, CDR1 is MNHNY and CDR2 is SVGAGI (reference sequence). The CDR3 totals 14 residues. V dropped 4 bases and J dropped 8 bases, with 15 bases sitting between them. CDR3 bases: TGTGCCAGCAGTTTAGAGGGGGAGTTCGATGAGCAGTTCTTC. It specifies CASSLEGEFDEQFF.

The chain has TRBV19 and TRBJ1-1, with a tentative D call TRBD1 (5 bases). The CDR3 covers 15 residues. V lost 9 bases and J lost 5, with 22 bases in between. CDR1 and CDR2 (germline): LNHDA, SQIVND (reference sequence). The CDR3 loop is CASRTFNGGFTEAFF. In DNA, the CDR3 is TGTGCCAGCAGAACTTTTAACGGGGGGTTTACTGAAGCTTTCTTT.

The V and J genes are TRBV2 and TRBJ2-5; a possible D gene is TRBD1 (6 bases). CDR1 is SNHLY and CDR2 is FYNNEI in the germline V gene. Deletions cut 5 bases from V and 4 bases from J, with 17 bases between. This CDR3 is built from 15 residues. The CDR3 DNA sequence: TGTGCCAGCAGTCCTACAGGGTTTGGACGAGAGACCCAGTACTTC. Its protein is CASSPTGFGRETQYF.

V usage is TRBV5-4 and J usage is TRBJ2-1, with 8 bases lining up with TRBD2. The CDR3 is 16 residues long. Germline V lookup: CDR1 SGHNT, CDR2 YYREEE (reference sequence). Trimming took 4 bases from V and 5 from J; bases not matched to a gene: 11. The CDR3 sequence is CASSLGAGAPHNEQFF. The DNA for the CDR3 is TGTGCCAGCAGCCTAGGAGCGGGAGCCCCCCACAATGAGCAGTTCTTC.

This clone has a single count. The chain is built from TRBV6-5 and TRBJ2-2, with 11 positions matching TRBD2. The germline V gene has CDR1 MNHEY and CDR2 SVGAGI. J gave up 4 bases and V 4 bases, and 5 bases lay outside the gene matches. This CDR3 region has 16 residues. The CDR3 DNA sequence: TGTGCCAGCAGTTGGTTAGCGGGAGGGCCCACCGGGGAGCTGTTTTTT. Translating gives CASSWLAGGPTGELFF.

The chain carries TRBV7-9 and TRBJ1-4, with a possible D match to TRBD1 (5 bases). CDR3 size: 14 residues. Germline assignment: CDR1 SEHNR and CDR2 FQNEAQ (reference sequence). Trimming shortened V by 4 bases and J by 4 bases, and 10 bases separated the two germline ends. The chain's CDR3 is CASSWQGNNEKLFF. CDR3 DNA sequence: TGTGCCAGCAGCTGGCAGGGTAATAATGAAAAACTGTTTTTT.

V gene TRBV5-6 combines with J gene TRBJ2-5; no clear D gene. The CDR3 loop spans 14 amino acids. The V gene lost 4 bases and the J gene lost 4 bases, with 14 bases spanning the gap. Germline V gene lookup returns CDR1 SGHDT and CDR2 YYEEEE. CDR3 sequence: CASSHTLSGETQYF. The CDR3 nucleotides are TGTGCCAGCAGCCATACCCTCTCGGGAGAGACCCAGTACTTC.

This rearrangement joins TRBV28 to TRBJ1-3, with D perhaps TRBD1 (5 bases). This CDR3 has 14 amino acids. V was pared by 7 bases and J by 0 bases, with 10 bases between. CDR1 and CDR2 from the germline V gene are MDHEN and SYDVKM. The CDR3 region is CASTPGGSGNTIYF. The CDR3 DNA reads TGTGCCAGCACCCCCGGGGGCTCTGGAAACACCATATATTTT.

This sequence joins TRBV5-4 and TRBJ1-4; TRBD1 might be the D (5 bases). V lost 2 bases and J 7 bases, leaving 18 bases between the germline ends. The CDR3 has 16 residues. The germline V gene has CDR1 SGHNT and CDR2 YYREEE (reference sequence). The CDR3 here is CASSFAGEGPAEKLFF. For the CDR3, the DNA is TGTGCCAGCAGCTTTGCGGGGGAGGGGCCAGCTGAAAAACTGTTTTTT.

V gene TRBV5-1 combines with J gene TRBJ2-3; TRBD1 agrees at 7 bases. CDR1 SGHRS and CDR2 YFSETQ come from the germline V gene. J lost 0 bases, V lost 4 bases, and 8 bases had no gene match. The CDR3 runs to 16 residues. CDR3 region: CASSPQGVGSTDTQYF. The CDR3 nucleotides read TGCGCCAGCAGCCCGCAGGGGGTTGGTAGCACAGATACGCAGTATTTT. The full variable domain, in which reference TRBV5-1 and TRBJ2-3 provide the parts outside the CDR3, is KAGVTQTPRYLIKTRGQQVTLSCSPISGHRSVSWYQQTPGQGLQFLFEYFSETQRNKGNFPGRFSGRQFSNSRSEMNVSTLELGDSALYLCASSPQGVGSTDTQYFGPGTRLTVL.

The chain uses TRBV19 and TRBJ1-1; TRBD1 is a possible D gene (5 bases). This CDR3 region has 15 residues. V was cut by 4 bases and J by 0 bases, with 12 bases left in between. In germline, CDR1 is LNHDA, CDR2 SQIVND (reference sequence). CDR3 coding DNA: TGTGCCAGTAGTACGCCCAGGGCGGTGAACACTGAAGCTTTCTTT. It translates to CASSTPRAVNTEAFF.

This chain joins TRBV6-1 and TRBJ1-5; no clear D gene. Germline assignment: CDR1 MNHNS and CDR2 SASEGT. V shed 6 bases and J shed 5 bases, with 17 bases lying between them. The CDR3 runs 15 residues. The CDR3 DNA reads as TGTGCCAGCAGAGTGATGTCCAGGTCTGATCAGCCCCAGCATTTT. Translation gives CASRVMSRSDQPQHF.

This sequence joins TRBV9 and TRBJ2-5, with unresolved D. V gave up 0 bases and J gave up 2 bases, with 8 bases separating them. This CDR3 has 14 amino acids. Germline V gene data show CDR1 as SGDLS and CDR2 as YYNGEE. CDR3 in amino acids: CASSVDWQQETQYF. For the CDR3, the DNA is TGTGCCAGCAGCGTAGATTGGCAGCAAGAGACCCAGTACTTC.

This clone has just one count. The V and J genes are TRBV2 and TRBJ2-5, with D possibly matching TRBD2 (6 bases). The CDR3 has 15 residues. Germline CDR1 reads SNHLY; CDR2 reads FYNNEI. Trimming took off 7 bases at V and 1 base at J, with 16 bases between the two ends. CDR3 region: CASIPLGGSQETQYF. The CDR3 region has the DNA TGTGCCAGCATCCCCCTGGGGGGATCCCAAGAGACCCAGTACTTC.

The gene calls are TRBV4-1 and TRBJ2-6; perhaps TRBD1 as D (6 bases). Trimming stripped 1 base from V and 2 bases from J, with 9 bases between. The CDR3 length is 16 residues. Per the germline V gene, CDR1 is MGHRA and CDR2 is YSYEKL. The CDR3: CASSQGKGAGANVLTF. The CDR3, as DNA: TGCGCCAGCAGCCAAGGAAAGGGGGCTGGGGCCAACGTCCTGACTTTC.